Described below is a single T cell receptor beta chain sequence and its context. As yet, its antigen is unknown. The PCR had 60 Vbeta and 13 Jbeta primers. Here immunoSEQ multiplex PCR was the method, and the copy in TCRdb shows in-frame clones only, minus some. The table lists roughly 77,000 clones, with approximately 4.2% in the top ten. This entry comes from a study of cytomegalovirus exposure and HLA in healthy donors. Study-wide findings and caveats: The HLA-A and HLA-B alleles of most subjects were reportedly predicted accurately from TCR beta sequences.

Germline V gives CDR1 ENHRY, CDR2 SYGVKD. J lost 4 bases, V lost 2 bases, and 6 bases had no gene match. The CDR3 loop spans 15 amino acids. The sequence was collected from a man aged 25 to 45 in good health and CMV-seronegative. The sample was PBMCs. The V gene is TRBV10-3, the J gene TRBJ2-3, with 7 bases matching TRBD1. This CDR3 reads CAISEGQGDADTQYF. The CDR3 region has the DNA TGTGCCATCAGTGAGGGGCAGGGGGATGCAGATACGCAGTATTTT.